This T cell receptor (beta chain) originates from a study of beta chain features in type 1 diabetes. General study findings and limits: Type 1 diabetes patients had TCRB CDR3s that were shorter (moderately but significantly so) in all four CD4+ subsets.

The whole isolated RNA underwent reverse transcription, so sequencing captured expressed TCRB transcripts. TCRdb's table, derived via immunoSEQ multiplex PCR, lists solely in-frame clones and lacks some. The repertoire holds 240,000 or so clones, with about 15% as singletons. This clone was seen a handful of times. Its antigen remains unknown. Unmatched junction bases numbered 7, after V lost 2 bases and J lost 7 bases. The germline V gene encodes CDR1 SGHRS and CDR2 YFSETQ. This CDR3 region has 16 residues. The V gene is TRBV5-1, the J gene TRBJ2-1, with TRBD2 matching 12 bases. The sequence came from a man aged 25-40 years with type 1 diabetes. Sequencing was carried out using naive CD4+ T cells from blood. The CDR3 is CASSFLAGGALNEQFF. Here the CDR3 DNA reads TGCGCCAGCAGCTTCCTAGCGGGAGGGGCTTTGAATGAGCAGTTCTTC.